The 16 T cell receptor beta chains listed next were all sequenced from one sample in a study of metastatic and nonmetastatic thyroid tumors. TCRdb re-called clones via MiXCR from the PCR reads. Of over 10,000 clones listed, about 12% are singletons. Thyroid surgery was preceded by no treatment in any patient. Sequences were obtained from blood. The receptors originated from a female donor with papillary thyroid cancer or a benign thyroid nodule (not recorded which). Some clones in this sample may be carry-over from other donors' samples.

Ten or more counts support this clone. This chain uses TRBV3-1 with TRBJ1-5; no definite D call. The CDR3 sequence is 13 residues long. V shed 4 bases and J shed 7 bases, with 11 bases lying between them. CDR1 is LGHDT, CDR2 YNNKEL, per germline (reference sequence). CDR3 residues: CASSLNTWQPQHF. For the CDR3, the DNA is TGTGCCAGCAGCCTGAACACCTGGCAGCCCCAGCATTTT. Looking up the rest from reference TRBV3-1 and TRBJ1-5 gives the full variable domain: DTAVSQTPKYLVTQMGNDKSIKCEQNLGHDTMYWYKQDSKKFLKIMFSYNNKELIINETVPNRFSPKSPDKAHLNLHINSLELGDSAVYFCASSLNTWQPQHFGDGTRLSIL.

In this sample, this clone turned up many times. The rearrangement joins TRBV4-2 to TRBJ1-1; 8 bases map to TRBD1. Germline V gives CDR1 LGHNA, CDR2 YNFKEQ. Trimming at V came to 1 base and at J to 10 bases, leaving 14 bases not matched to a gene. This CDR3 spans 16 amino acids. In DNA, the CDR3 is TGTGCCAGCAGCCAAGGCGAGACAGGGGCATCGGTAACAGCTTTCTTT. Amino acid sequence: CASSQGETGASVTAFF.

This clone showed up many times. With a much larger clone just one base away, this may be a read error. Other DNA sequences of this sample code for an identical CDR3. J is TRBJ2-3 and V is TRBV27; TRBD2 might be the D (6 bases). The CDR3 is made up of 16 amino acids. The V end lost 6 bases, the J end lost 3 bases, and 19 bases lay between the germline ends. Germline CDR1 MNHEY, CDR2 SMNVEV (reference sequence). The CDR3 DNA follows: TGTGCCAGCAGCGGGCCCAGAGCCAGCGGGACAGATACGCAGTATTTT. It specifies CASSGPRASGTDTQYF.

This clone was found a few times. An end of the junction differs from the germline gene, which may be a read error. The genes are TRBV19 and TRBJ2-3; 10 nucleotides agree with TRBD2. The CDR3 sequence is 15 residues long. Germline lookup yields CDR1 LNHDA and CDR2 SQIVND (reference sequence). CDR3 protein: CSSGITSGGTDTQYF. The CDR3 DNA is TGTTCCAGTGGTATCACTAGCGGGGGCACAGATACGCAGTATTTT.

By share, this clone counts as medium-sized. For the CDR3, the DNA is TGCGCCAGCAGCTTGGGGACAACCGCTAACTATGGCTACACCTTC. Amino acids: CASSLGTTANYGYTF. The J gene is TRBJ1-2, the V gene TRBV5-1; TRBD1 might be the D (5 bases). The V and J ends lost 0 bases and 0 bases respectively, with 9 bases between them. The V gene's germline CDR1 is SGHRS and CDR2 YFSETQ. CDR3 length: 15 amino acids.

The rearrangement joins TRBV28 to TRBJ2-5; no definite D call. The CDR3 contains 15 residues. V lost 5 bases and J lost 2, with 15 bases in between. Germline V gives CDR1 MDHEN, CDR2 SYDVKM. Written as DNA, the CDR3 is TGTGCCAGCAGTGCCCTTATTGGGGTACAAGAGACCCAGTACTTC. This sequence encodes CASSALIGVQETQYF.

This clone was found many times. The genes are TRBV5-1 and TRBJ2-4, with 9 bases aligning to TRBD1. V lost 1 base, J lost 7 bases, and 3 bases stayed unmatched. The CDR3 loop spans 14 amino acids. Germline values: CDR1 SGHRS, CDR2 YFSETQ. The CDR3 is CASSLIGQGNIQYF. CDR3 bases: TGCGCCAGCAGCTTGATCGGACAGGGGAACATTCAGTACTTC.

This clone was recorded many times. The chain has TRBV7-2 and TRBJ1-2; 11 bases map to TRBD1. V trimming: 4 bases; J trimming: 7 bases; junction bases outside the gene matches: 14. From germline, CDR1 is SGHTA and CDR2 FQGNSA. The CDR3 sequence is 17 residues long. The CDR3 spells CASSSPAPGQGVSGYTF. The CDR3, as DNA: TGTGCCAGCAGCTCCCCAGCTCCGGGACAGGGGGTTAGTGGCTACACCTTC. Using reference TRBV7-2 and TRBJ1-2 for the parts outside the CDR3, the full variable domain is GAGVSQSPSNKVTEKGKDVELRCDPISGHTALYWYRQSLGQGLEFLIYFQGNSAPDKSGLPSDRFSAERTGGSVSTLTIQRTQQEDSAVYLCASSSPAPGQGVSGYTFGSGTRLTVV.

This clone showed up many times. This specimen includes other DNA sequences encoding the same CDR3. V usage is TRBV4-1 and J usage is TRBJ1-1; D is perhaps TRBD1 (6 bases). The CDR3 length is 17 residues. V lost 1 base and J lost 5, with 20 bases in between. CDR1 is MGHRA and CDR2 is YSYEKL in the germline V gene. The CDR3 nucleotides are TGCGCCAGCAGCCAAGCACTACAGGGTATTGGGCGGACTGAAGCTTTCTTT. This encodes CASSQALQGIGRTEAFF.

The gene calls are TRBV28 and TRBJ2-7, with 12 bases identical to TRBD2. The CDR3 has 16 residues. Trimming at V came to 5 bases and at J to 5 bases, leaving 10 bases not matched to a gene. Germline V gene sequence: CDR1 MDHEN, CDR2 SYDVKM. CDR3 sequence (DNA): TGTGCCAGCAGTGTTACTAGCGGGGGGAGCCTAGACGAGCAGTACTTC. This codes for CASSVTSGGSLDEQYF.

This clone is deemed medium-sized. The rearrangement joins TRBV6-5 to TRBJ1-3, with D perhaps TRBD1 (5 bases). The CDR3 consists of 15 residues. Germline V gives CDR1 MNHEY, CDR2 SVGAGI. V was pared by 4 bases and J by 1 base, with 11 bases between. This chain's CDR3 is CASSSSGSSGNTIYF. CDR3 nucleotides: TGTGCCAGCAGTTCCTCAGGGTCTTCTGGAAACACCATATATTTT.

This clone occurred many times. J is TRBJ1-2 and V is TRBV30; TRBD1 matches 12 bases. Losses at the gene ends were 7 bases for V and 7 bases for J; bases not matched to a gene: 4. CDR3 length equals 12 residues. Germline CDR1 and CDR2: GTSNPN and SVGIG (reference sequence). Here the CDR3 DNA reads TGTGCCTCGGGACAGGGGGCTGGTGGCTACACCTTC. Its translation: CASGQGAGGYTF.

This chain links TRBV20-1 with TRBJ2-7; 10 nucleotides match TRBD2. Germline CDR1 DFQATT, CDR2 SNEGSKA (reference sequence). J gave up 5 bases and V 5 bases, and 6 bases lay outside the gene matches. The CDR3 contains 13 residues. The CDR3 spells CSAGPSGSDEQYF. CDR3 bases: TGCAGTGCTGGACCTAGCGGGAGTGACGAGCAGTACTTC.

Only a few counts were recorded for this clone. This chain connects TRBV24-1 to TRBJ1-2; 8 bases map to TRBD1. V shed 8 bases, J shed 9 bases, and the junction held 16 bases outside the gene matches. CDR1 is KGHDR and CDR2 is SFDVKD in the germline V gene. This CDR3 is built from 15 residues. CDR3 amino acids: CATIDSTGGVFRYTF. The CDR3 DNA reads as TGTGCCACCATTGACTCTACAGGGGGGGTGTTTCGCTACACCTTC.

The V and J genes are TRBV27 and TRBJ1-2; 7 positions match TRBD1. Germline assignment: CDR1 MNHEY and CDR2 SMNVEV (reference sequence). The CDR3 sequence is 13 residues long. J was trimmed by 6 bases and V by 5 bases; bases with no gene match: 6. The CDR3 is CASSPLQGDGYTF. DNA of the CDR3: TGTGCCAGCAGTCCGTTGCAGGGGGATGGCTACACCTTC.

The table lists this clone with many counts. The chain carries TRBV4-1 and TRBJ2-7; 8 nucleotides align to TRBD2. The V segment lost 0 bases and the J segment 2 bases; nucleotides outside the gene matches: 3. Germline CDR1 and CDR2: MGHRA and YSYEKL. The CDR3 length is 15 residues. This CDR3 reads CASSQDYGGAYEQYF. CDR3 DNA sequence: TGCGCCAGCAGCCAAGATTACGGGGGGGCCTACGAGCAGTACTTC.